This entry describes one T cell receptor beta chain. Its target antigen remains unknown. One base away there is no much larger clone; base qualities are not given. The immunoSEQ Assay, a bias-controlled multiplex PCR, was used to amplify TCRbeta CDR3 regions from genomic DNA. In the source study's methods: The number of nucleated cells in each sample was estimated from the amplification of reference gene primers within the assay. To quantify the absolute abundance of each unique TCRbeta CDR3 rearrangement, sequence reads were collapsed and filtered. For each sample, productive Simpson clonality was calculated as the square root of Simpson's diversity index across productive rearrangements. Not all clones reach the TCRdb copy of this immuneACCESS table, which keeps in-frame sequences only. Checked studies attribute under half of the gap to unresolved V genes and leave the rest unexplained. V, J and clone size reflect that table, while D and trimming were determined from the DNA. The sample has around 100,000 clones on record, approximately 84% of them singletons. The ten largest clones take up about 10% of the sample.

This sample was taken from a study of blood T cell repertoires in COVID-19 (TCRdb year 2020). Regarding the study in general: Collaborator samples came from the United States, Italy and Spain and covered acute and convalescent phases of COVID-19. The material from the prospective study consisted of cDNA or gDNA derived from T cells, B-cell-depleted T cells, or PBMCs. Deeply sampled blood TCRbeta repertoires from subjects exposed to, actively infected with, or recovered from COVID-19 were included in the dataset. The repertoires were released in a freely available public database intended as a resource for research on the immune response to SARS-CoV-2. The samples were drawn from the first 160 participants of the ongoing ImmuneRACE study and from 1,254 subjects provided by 6 global collaborators. The sample metadata nearly always contained a de-identified subject ID, COVID-19 status, age in years and sex. HLA class I and class II types, where available, came from metadata supplied by the sample provider rather than from assay-based typing. Summary of the overall study and its limitations: How much clinical and demographic metadata was included differed by source and by participant, and the metadata was provided uncurated.

Spanning cysteine to phenylalanine, the CDR3 consists of 15 amino acids. The CDR3 DNA has 45 bases and is translated from base 1. For CDR1 and CDR2, the germline V gene lists SGHTA and FQGTGA. V has 3 bases trimmed and J has 9 bases trimmed; junction bases matching no gene number 5. The collaborating institutions used their own protocols to collect whole blood in K2EDTA tubes. For TCRbeta analysis, collaborators shipped samples as frozen whole blood, isolated PBMCs, or DNA extracted from either of those sample types. The rearrangement combines TRBV7-3 with TRBJ2-1, with TRBD2 identical over 13 junction bases. This TCR was recovered from a man aged 40-49 years with active or convalescent COVID-19. Sequenced material: peripheral blood. This receptor has the CDR3 CASSFTSGGAGEQFF. In nucleotides, the sequence is TGTGCCAGCAGCTTCACTAGCGGGGGGGCCGGTGAGCAGTTCTTC.